This T cell receptor (beta chain) was recorded in a study of shared clonotypes between healthy human individuals. Study-level information: For every donor, three CD4 naive, three CD4 memory, two CD8 naive and one CD8 memory plates were used.

The CDR3 length is 17 residues. Germline CDR1 and CDR2: LNHNV and YYDKDF (reference sequence). The trim removed 2 bases at V and 8 bases at J, leaving 13 bases unmatched. Only in-frame clones appear in the TCRdb table, and some are missing; sequencing was by immunoSEQ multiplex PCR. The top ten hold around 1.7% of the sample, which has around 2.1 million clones, about 92% seen once. Positively selected for CCR7, the CD45RO-negative cells used as naive CD8 cells excluded terminally differentiated effector memory CD45RA+ cells. The genes are TRBV15 and TRBJ2-1; 9 bases align to TRBD2. The specimen was naive CD8+ T cells from PBMCs. This TCR was sampled from a man aged 18 to 30 in good health. Some clones in this sample may be carry-over from other donors' samples. Here the CDR3 reads CATSRRRAGGPGDEQFF. The CDR3, as DNA: TGTGCCACCAGCAGACGGCGAGCGGGAGGCCCAGGGGATGAGCAGTTCTTC. The full variable domain, rest sourced from reference TRBV15 and TRBJ2-1, is DAMVIQNPRYQVTQFGKPVTLSCSQTLNHNVMYWYQQKSSQAPKLLFHYYDKDFNNEADTPDNFQSRRPNTSFCFLDIRSPGLGDTAMYLCATSRRRAGGPGDEQFFGPGTRLTVL.